A selection of T cell receptor beta chains follows, all from one sample in a study of T cells after yellow fever vaccination. TCRdb independently ran MiXCR on the 5' RACE reads; one entry per CDR3 protein. The data show about 170,000 distinct CDR3 sequences, with 8% to 13% seen just once and 30% to 45% held by the top ten. Sequencing was performed on CD8+ T cells sorted from PBMCs, taken 15 days after the yellow fever booster vaccination. The receptors stem from a man aged 18-30 years who received the YFV17D yellow fever vaccine. The CDR3 runs from the conserved cysteine through the conserved F or W. D genes are given only for firm matches.

j_call d_call v_call cdr3_aa
TRBJ2-3 - TRBV7-9 CASSSGIEIADTQYF
TRBJ2-7 - TRBV7-3 CASSLLTSSEQYF
TRBJ2-1 - TRBV11-2 CASSLGRPYNEQFF
TRBJ2-7 - TRBV12-5 CASGLELRLYEQYF
TRBJ2-1 - TRBV12-3/TRBV12-4 CASSLAGGLSEQFF
TRBJ1-1 - TRBV3-1 CASSQVLTALGAFF
TRBJ1-3 - TRBV4-1 CASSRQGSGNTIYF
TRBJ2-2 - TRBV20-1 CSADGVGLEAGELFF
TRBJ1-1 - TRBV20-1 CSARAGPNTEAFF
TRBJ1-2 - TRBV29-1 CSVEDRGGALGYGYTF
TRBJ1-1 TRBD1 TRBV27 CASSLNRGYTEAFF
TRBJ2-7 - TRBV27 CASSARSREQYF
TRBJ1-3 - TRBV15 CATSKAGNTIYF
TRBJ2-1 - TRBV5-1 CASSLPGDNEQFF
TRBJ1-5 - TRBV15 CATSRGSNQPQHF
TRBJ2-7 TRBD2 TRBV11-3 CASSHSQMTSGVTYEQYF
TRBJ2-1 TRBD2 TRBV7-6 CASSLGLAEGNEQFF
TRBJ2-1 - TRBV27 CASSPTGRSYNEQFF
TRBJ2-7 TRBD2 TRBV7-9 CASFSGASYEQYF
TRBJ2-4 - TRBV20-1 CSAELQGKNIQYF
TRBJ2-6 - TRBV6-2/TRBV6-3 CASSTGHASGANVLTF
TRBJ1-5 - TRBV4-1 CASSPLWVDSNQPQHF
TRBJ1-5 - TRBV4-1 CASSQGRASNQPQHF
TRBJ2-5 TRBD2 TRBV4-2 CASSHMYGLAGPKETQYF
TRBJ2-2 TRBD2 TRBV12-5 CASGSPTSGGAPTGELFF
TRBJ2-3 - TRBV7-9 CASSPKRGALTDTQYF
TRBJ2-3 - TRBV4-1 CASSQALAPDTQYF
TRBJ1-2 - TRBV7-6 CASSSQPATELGGDYTF
TRBJ1-2 - TRBV12-3/TRBV12-4 CASSPPTGPPNYGYTF
TRBJ1-1 TRBD1 TRBV6-6 CASRTGGLNEAFF
TRBJ2-1 TRBD2 TRBV27 CASSLSTSGDYNEQFF
TRBJ2-7 - TRBV20-1 CSAGGRSSYEQYF
TRBJ2-7 - TRBV7-9 CASSLQGSYFSYEQYF
TRBJ2-7 - TRBV4-1 CASSQASGGEQYF
TRBJ1-6 - TRBV4-3 CASSQDRGMGSPLHF
TRBJ1-5 - TRBV4-2 CASSQEGQEFQPQHF
TRBJ2-1 TRBD2 TRBV27 CASSSSTSGGYNEQFF
TRBJ2-1 TRBD1 TRBV3-1 CASSRQGGPLNNEQFF
TRBJ1-2 - TRBV4-1 CASSQEPGREGHGYTF
TRBJ2-1 - TRBV6-1 CASLPFGTPREAEQFF
TRBJ2-7 - TRBV7-9 CASSLQSGKKYF
TRBJ1-2 TRBD1 TRBV5-1 CASSWTGGGYGYTF
TRBJ2-3 - TRBV7-8 CASSLDRGFTDTQYF
TRBJ2-7 - TRBV5-1 CASSLRGGTYEQYF
TRBJ2-5 TRBD2 TRBV10-2 CASSPTSGGQETQYF
TRBJ2-5 TRBD2 TRBV10-2 CASSEVVAGGQETQYF
TRBJ2-5 - TRBV7-3 CASRSGSETQYF
TRBJ2-2 TRBD2 TRBV12-3/TRBV12-4 CASSLSPSGGTGELFF
TRBJ2-1 TRBD1 TRBV6-5 CASSYGTGGGGEQFF
TRBJ2-7 - TRBV10-2 CASVRDDTYEQYF
TRBJ2-3 TRBD2 TRBV11-2 CASSFSGGISTDTQYF
TRBJ2-5 - TRBV13 CASGSRGAFQETQYF
TRBJ1-2 - TRBV12-3/TRBV12-4 CATRPGGYGYTF
TRBJ1-2 - TRBV4-3 CASSQVIWGATGYTF
TRBJ1-5 - TRBV27 CASTPTLGSNQPQHF
TRBJ1-4 - TRBV29-1 CSVPAGNEKLFF
TRBJ1-1 - TRBV6-5 CASSLRASGGKGTEAFF
TRBJ2-2 - TRBV7-6 CASSFGDGYTGELFF
TRBJ2-1 - TRBV7-9 CASSVIFTDSSYNEQFF
TRBJ2-2 - TRBV29-1 CSVRGGGENTGELFF